This T cell receptor beta chain was identified during a study of Ad26.COV2.S vaccination and SARS-CoV-2 variants (dated by TCRdb to about 2021). For the wider study: Donors in the vaccine arm were drawn from COV1001, a multicentre, randomized, double-blind, placebo-controlled phase I-IIa trial testing Ad26.COV2.S in healthy adults. Throughout the experiments and outcome assessment, investigators stayed blinded to trial group allocation. TCRbeta repertoire sequencing served as the tool for gauging how specific and how broad the SARS-CoV-2-reactive T cell receptors were following Ad26.COV2.S vaccination. Trial participants were randomized into five groups of five: low-dose or high-dose Ad26.COV2.S given once or twice, or placebo on both occasions. Ad26.COV2.S was given intramuscularly at 5x10^10 or 1x10^11 viral particles, as a single shot or as two shots 56 days apart. A total of 32 samples were included in the TCR-sequenced set, comprising some 20 Ad26.COV2.S vaccine recipients, 5 placebo recipients and 8 SARS-CoV-2 convalescent individuals. Overall study results and their limits: The authors noted that total T cell responses may have been underestimated by the TCR breadth and depth analyses. The study was not powered for comparison of responses between vaccine doses or regimens. Compared with placebo recipients, Ad26.COV2.S recipients showed higher spike-specific TCR breadth (P = 0.0014). After vaccination, substantial breadth of spike-specific CD8+ and CD4+ T cell responses was reported. Vaccine and placebo recipients had similar non-spike TCR breadth, a finding consistent with the vaccine containing only spike.

At the junction V is shortened by 4 bases and J by 9 bases, with 28 bases in between. CDR1 and CDR2, per the germline V gene, are MDHEN and SYDVKM. The CDR3 has 19 amino acids, counting the end cysteine and phenylalanine. This entry keeps only the CDR3 DNA: 57 bases, framed from base 1. The sample's treatment or condition label, in plain terms: roughly 20 received Ad26.COV2.S at low or high dose, single or two shots; several received placebo; per-sample allocation not given. Repertoires of vaccine and placebo recipients were sequenced from samples taken on day 63 after the first injection. Cohort 1b enrolled some 25 adults aged 18-55 years at a single site in Boston, USA, between 29 July and 7 August 2020. As a vaccine, Ad26.COV2.S was a replication-incompetent adenovirus type 26 vector that expressed a prefusion-stabilized SARS-CoV-2 spike protein derived from the original Wuhan strain. A remark on this clone: Its antigen remains unidentified. One base away there is no much larger clone; base qualities are not given.

The immunoSEQ Assay was used to sequence TCRbeta CDR3 regions. After extraction, genomic DNA underwent amplification by bias-controlled multiplex PCR, followed by high-throughput sequencing. In the source study's methods: To quantify the absolute abundance of every unique TCRbeta CDR3 region, sequences were collapsed and filtered. T cell fraction was estimated by normalizing TCRbeta template counts to usable DNA, which was measured by amplifying reference genes present in all nucleated cells. Repertoire TCRs were annotated as SARS-CoV-2-specific when V gene, CDR3 amino acid sequence and J gene were exactly matched to a known reactive TCR set. MIRA supplied the reference SARS-CoV-2 TCR set, which was filtered for enrichment in COVID-19-positive ImmuneCODE repertoires so that public or cross-reactive TCRs were removed. Using the MIRA antigens, annotated TCRs were further analysed by specific ORF or by position within an ORF. Breadth was defined as annotated unique rearrangements over total unique productive rearrangements; depth was the summed frequency of those rearrangements. Group comparisons of TCR breadth used two-sided Wilcoxon rank-sum tests. This immuneACCESS table, as held by TCRdb, lists in-frame sequences with V and J called but not all clones. Of the missing ones, under half trace to an unresolved V gene in checked studies; the others have no known cause. V and J calls and clone size come straight from that table; D and trimming were deduced from the DNA. The sample contains about 320,000 clones, approximately 86% of them found a single time. Of the sample, 2.1% is held by the ten largest clones.

Here the sequenced sample was peripheral blood, taken in a trial of Ad26.COV2.S vaccine versus placebo. The chain was built from TRBV28 and TRBJ1-6; TRBD1 is perhaps the D gene, given 6 matching bases. This clonotype was sampled from a person aged 18-60 years who received the Ad26.COV2.S COVID-19 vaccine or a placebo. Read as DNA, the sequence is TGTGCCAGCAGTTCTATTCCTCCAACAGGGAGATCTCTTAGTTCACCCCTCCACTTT. Its coded protein is CASSSIPPTGRSLSSPLHF.